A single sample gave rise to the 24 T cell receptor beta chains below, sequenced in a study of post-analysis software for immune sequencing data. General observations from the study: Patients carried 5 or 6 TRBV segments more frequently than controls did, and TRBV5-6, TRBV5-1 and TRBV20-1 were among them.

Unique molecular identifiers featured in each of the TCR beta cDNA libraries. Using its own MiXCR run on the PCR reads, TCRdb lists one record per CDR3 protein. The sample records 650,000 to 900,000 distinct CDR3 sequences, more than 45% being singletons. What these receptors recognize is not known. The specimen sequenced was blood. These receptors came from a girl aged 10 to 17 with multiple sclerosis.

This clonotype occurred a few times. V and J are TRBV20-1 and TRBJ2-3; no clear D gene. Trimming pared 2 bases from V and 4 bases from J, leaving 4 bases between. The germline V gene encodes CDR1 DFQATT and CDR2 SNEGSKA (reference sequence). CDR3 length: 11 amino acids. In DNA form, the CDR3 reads TGCAGTGCTAGAAAAGCAGATACGCAGTATTTT. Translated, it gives CSARKADTQYF.

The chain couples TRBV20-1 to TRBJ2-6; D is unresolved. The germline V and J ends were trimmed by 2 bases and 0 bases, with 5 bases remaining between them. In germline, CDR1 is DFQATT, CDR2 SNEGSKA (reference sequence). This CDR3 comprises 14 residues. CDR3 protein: CSARQLSGANVLTF. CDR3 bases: TGCAGTGCTAGACAACTCTCTGGGGCCAACGTCCTGACTTTC.

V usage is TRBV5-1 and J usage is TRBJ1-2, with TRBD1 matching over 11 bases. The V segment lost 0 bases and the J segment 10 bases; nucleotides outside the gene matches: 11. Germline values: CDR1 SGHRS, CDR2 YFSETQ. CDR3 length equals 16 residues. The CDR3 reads CASSLEGQGGSGIYTF. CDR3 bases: TGCGCCAGCAGCTTGGAGGGACAGGGGGGAAGTGGAATCTACACCTTC.

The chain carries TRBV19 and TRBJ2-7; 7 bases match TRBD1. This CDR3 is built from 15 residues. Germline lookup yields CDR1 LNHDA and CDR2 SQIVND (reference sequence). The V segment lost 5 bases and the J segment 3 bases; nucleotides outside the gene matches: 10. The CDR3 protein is CASSLNRDSNYEQYF. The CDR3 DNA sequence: TGTGCCAGTAGTCTTAACCGGGACAGCAACTACGAGCAGTACTTC.

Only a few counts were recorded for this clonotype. CDR3 amino acids: CASSLSVELNEQFF. CDR3 bases: TGCGCCAGCAGCCTCTCGGTGGAGCTGAATGAGCAGTTCTTC. V gene TRBV4-1 combines with J gene TRBJ2-1; D is ambiguous. The CDR3 has 14 amino acids. Trimming took 4 bases from V and 7 from J, leaving 14 bases between them. The germline V gene encodes CDR1 MGHRA and CDR2 YSYEKL.

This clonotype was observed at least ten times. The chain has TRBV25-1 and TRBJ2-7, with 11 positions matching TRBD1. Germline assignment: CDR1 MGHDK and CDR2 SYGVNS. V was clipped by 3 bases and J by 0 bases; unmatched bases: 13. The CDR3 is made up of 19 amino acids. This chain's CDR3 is CASSDPRTGGSASSYEQYF. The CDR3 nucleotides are TGTGCCAGCAGTGACCCCCGGACAGGGGGCTCGGCCAGCTCCTACGAGCAGTACTTC.

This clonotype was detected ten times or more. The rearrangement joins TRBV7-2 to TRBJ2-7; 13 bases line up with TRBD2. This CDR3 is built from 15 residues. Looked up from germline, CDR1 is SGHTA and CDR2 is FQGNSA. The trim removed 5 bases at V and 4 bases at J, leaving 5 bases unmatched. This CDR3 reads CASSPGLAGDYEQYF. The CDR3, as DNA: TGTGCCAGCAGCCCCGGACTAGCGGGAGATTACGAGCAGTACTTC.

CDR3 nucleotide sequence: TGTGCCAGCAGCTTAAGCAGGGGGCAGAGGGAAAAACTGTTTTTT. The encoded protein is CASSLSRGQREKLFF. This chain connects TRBV7-9 to TRBJ1-4, with 8 bases lining up with TRBD1. CDR3 length equals 15 residues. Germline lookup yields CDR1 SEHNR and CDR2 FQNEAQ (reference sequence). The V segment lost 2 bases and the J segment 8 bases; nucleotides outside the gene matches: 7.

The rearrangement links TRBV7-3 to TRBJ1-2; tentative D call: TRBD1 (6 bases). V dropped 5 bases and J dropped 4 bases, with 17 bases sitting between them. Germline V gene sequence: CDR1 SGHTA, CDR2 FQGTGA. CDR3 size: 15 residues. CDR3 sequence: CASSPRSQGCYGYTF. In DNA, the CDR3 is TGTGCCAGCAGCCCGCGGTCACAGGGATGCTATGGCTACACCTTC.

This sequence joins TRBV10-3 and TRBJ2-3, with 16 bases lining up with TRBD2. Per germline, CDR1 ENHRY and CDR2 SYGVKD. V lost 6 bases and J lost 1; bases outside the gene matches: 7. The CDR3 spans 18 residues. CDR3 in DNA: TGTGCCATCAGCCCTGGGACTAGCGGGAGGGCCGGCACAGATACGCAGTATTTT. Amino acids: CAISPGTSGRAGTDTQYF.

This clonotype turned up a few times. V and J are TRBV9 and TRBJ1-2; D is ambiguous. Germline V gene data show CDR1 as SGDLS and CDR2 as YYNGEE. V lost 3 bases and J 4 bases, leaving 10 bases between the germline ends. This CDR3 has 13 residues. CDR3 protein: CASSAGTLYGYTF. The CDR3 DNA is TGTGCCAGCAGCGCAGGAACCCTCTATGGCTACACCTTC.

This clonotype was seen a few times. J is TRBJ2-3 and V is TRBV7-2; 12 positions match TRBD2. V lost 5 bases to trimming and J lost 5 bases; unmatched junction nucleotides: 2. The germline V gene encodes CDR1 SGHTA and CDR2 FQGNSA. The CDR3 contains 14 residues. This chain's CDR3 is CASSQGLAGDTQYF. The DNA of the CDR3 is TGTGCCAGCAGCCAGGGACTAGCGGGAGATACGCAGTATTTT.

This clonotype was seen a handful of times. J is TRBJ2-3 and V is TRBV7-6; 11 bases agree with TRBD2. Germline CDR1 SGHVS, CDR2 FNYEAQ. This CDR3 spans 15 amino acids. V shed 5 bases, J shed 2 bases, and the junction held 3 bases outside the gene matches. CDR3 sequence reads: CASSQGLAVTDTQYF. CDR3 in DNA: TGTGCCAGCAGCCAGGGACTAGCGGTCACAGATACGCAGTATTTT.

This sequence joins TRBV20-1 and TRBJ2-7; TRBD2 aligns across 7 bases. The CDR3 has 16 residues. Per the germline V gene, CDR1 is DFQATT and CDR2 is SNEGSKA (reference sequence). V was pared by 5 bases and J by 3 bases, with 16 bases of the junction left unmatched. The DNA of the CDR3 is TGCAGTGCTGCCTTAGCGGGCACTCCTGCAAGCTACGAGCAGTACTTC. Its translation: CSAALAGTPASYEQYF.

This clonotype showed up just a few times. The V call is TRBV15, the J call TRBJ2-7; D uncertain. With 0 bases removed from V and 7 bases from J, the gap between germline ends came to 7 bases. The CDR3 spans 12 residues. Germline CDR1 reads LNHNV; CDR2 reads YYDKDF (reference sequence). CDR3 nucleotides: TGTGCCACCAGCAGAGATTCCGTGGAGCAGTACTTC. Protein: CATSRDSVEQYF.

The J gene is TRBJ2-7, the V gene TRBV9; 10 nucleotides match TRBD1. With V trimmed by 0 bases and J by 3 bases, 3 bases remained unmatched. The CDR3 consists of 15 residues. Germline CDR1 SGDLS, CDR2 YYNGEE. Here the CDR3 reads CASSVGGQGVYEQYF. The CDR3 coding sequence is TGTGCCAGCAGCGTAGGAGGACAGGGGGTCTACGAGCAGTACTTC.

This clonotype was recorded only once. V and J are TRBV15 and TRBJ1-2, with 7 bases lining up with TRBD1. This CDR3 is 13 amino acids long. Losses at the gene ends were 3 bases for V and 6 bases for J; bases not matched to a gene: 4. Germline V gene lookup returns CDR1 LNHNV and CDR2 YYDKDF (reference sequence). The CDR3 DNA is TGTGCCACCAGCAGGACAGGGCCCGATGGCTACACCTTC. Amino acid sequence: CATSRTGPDGYTF.

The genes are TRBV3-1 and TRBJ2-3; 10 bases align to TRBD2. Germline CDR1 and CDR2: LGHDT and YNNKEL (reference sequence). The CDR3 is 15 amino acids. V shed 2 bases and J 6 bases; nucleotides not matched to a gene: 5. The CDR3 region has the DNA TGTGCCAGCAGCCAACTAGCGGGAGCCCGGGATACGCAGTATTTT. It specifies CASSQLAGARDTQYF.

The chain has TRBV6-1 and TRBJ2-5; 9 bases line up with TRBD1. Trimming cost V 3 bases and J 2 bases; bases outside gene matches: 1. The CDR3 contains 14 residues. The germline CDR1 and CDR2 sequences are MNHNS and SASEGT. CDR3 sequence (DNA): TGTGCCAGCAGTGAGGGACAGGGACAAGAGACCCAGTACTTC. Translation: CASSEGQGQETQYF.

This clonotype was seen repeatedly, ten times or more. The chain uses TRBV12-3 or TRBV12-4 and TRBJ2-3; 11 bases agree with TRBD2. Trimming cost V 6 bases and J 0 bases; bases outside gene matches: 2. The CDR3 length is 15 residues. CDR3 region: CASSWTSGSTDTQYF. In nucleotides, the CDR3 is TGTGCCAGCAGCTGGACTAGCGGGAGCACAGATACGCAGTATTTT.

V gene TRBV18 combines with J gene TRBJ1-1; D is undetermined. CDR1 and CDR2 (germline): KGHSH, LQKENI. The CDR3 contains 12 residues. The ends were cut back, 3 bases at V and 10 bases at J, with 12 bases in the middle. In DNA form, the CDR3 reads TGTGCCAGCTCACCGGGCGGGGAACGAGCTTTCTTT. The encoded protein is CASSPGGERAFF.

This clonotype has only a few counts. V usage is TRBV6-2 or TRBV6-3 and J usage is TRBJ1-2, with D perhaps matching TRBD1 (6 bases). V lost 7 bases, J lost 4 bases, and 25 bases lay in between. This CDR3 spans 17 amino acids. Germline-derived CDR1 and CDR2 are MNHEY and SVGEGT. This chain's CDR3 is CASTSSPQGNSFYGYTF. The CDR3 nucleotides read TGTGCCAGCACCTCCTCCCCACAGGGTAACTCCTTCTATGGCTACACCTTC.

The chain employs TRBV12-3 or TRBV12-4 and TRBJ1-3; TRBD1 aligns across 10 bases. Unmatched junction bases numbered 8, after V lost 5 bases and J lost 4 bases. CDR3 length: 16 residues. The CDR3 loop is CASSQAGTGAGNTIYF. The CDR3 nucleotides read TGTGCCAGCAGTCAGGCCGGGACAGGGGCAGGAAACACCATATATTTT.

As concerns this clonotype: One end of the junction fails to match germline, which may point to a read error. The CDR3 region has the DNA TGCGCCAGCAACTTGGACAGGAGCACAGATACGCAGTATTTT. Its protein is CASNLDRSTDTQYF. The chain is built from TRBV5-1 and TRBJ2-3, with 7 bases matching TRBD1. Per germline, CDR1 SGHRS and CDR2 YFSETQ. CDR3 length: 14 residues.